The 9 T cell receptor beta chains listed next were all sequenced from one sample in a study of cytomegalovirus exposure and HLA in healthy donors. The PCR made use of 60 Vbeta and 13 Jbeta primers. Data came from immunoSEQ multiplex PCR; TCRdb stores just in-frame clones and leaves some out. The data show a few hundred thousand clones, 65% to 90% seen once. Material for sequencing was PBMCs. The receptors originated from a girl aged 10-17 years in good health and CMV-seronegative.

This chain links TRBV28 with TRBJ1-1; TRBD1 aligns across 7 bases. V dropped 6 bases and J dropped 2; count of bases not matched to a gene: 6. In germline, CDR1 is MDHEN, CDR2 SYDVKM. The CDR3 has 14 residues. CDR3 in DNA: TGTGCCAGCAGACAAGACAGGGTAAACACTGAAGCTTTCTTT. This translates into CASRQDRVNTEAFF.

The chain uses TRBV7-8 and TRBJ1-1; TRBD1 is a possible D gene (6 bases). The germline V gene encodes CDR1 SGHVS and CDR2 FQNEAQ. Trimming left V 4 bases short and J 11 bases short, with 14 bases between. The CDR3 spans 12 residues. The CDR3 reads CASSSQGGRAFF. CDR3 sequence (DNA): TGTGCCAGCAGCTCCCAAGGGGGAAGGGCTTTCTTT. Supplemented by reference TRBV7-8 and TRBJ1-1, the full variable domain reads GAGVSQSPRYKVAKRGQDVALRCDPISGHVSLFWYQQALGQGPEFLTYFQNEAQLDKSGLPSDRFFAERPEGSVSTLKIQRTQQEDSAVYLCASSSQGGRAFFGQGTRLTVV.

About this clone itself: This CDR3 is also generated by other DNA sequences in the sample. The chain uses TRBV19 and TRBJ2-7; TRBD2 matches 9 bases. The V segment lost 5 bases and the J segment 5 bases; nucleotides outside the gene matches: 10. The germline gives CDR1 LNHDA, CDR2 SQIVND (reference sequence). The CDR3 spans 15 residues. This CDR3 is CASSRTGLAVHEQYF. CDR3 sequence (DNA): TGTGCCAGTAGTCGGACGGGACTAGCAGTCCACGAGCAGTACTTC.

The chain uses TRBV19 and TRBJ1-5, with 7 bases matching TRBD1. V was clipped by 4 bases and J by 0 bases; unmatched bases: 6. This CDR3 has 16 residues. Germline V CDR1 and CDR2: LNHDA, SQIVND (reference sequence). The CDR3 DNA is TGTGCCAGTAGTACTACAGGGGTAAATAGCAATCAGCCCCAGCATTTT. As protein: CASSTTGVNSNQPQHF.

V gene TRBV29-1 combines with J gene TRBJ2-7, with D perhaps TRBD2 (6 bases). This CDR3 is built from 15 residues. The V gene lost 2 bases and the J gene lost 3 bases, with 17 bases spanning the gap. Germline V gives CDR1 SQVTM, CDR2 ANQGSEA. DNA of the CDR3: TGCAGCGTTGAAAGAGTTAAGACTAGTAGCTACGAGCAGTACTTC. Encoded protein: CSVERVKTSSYEQYF.

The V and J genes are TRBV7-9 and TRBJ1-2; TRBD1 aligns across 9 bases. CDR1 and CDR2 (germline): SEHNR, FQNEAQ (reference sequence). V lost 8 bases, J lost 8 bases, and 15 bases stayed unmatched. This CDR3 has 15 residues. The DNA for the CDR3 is TGTGCCAGCTCGGGGTCCGGGACAGGGATACGGGGCTACACCTTC. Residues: CASSGSGTGIRGYTF.

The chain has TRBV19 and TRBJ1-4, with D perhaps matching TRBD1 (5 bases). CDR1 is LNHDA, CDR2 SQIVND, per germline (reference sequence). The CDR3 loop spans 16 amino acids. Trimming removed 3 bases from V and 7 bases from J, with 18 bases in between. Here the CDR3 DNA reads TGTGCCAGTAGTATGTTCCTAGGAGGGGTGGGTGAAAAACTGTTTTTT. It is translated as CASSMFLGGVGEKLFF.

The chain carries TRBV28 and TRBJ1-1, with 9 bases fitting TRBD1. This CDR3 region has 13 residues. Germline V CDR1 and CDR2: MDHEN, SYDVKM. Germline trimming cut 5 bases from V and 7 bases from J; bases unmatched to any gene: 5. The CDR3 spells CASSQGDRVEAFF. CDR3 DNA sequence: TGTGCCAGCAGTCAAGGGGACAGGGTTGAAGCTTTCTTT. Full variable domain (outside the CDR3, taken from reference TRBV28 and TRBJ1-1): DVKVTQSSRYLVKRTGEKVFLECVQDMDHENMFWYRQDPGLGLRLIYFSYDVKMKEKGDIPEGYSVSREKKERFSLILESASTNQTSMYLCASSQGDRVEAFFGQGTRLTVV.

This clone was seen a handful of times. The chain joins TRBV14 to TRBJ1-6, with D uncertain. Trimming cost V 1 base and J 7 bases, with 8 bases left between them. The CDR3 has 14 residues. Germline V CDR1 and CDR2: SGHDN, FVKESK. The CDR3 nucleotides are TGTGCCAGCAGCCAAGGAACCCTAAATTCACCCCTCCACTTT. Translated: CASSQGTLNSPLHF.